A single sample gave rise to the 31 T cell receptor beta chains below, sequenced in a study of T cell changes during pregnancy in multiple sclerosis. Produced via immunoSEQ multiplex PCR; TCRdb's table is partial and in-frame only. The sample yields about 68,000 clones, 91% seen once. The sample consisted of peripheral blood, taken in the second trimester of pregnancy. The receptors originated from a female donor with multiple sclerosis, enrolled in a pregnancy study.

This clone showed up just once. The V and J genes are TRBV5-1 and TRBJ2-7, with D perhaps matching TRBD1 (5 bases). There are 13 residues in the CDR3. Looked up from germline, CDR1 is SGHRS and CDR2 is YFSETQ. V was shortened by 5 bases and J by 3 bases, with 12 bases between the two germline ends. For the CDR3, the DNA is TGCGCCAGCAGGGGTCAGGGTTACTACGAGCAGTACTTC. The encoded protein is CASRGQGYYEQYF.

The V gene is TRBV5-6, the J gene TRBJ1-6; 8 nucleotides line up with TRBD1. The germline V gene encodes CDR1 SGHDT and CDR2 YYEEEE. This CDR3 contains 15 residues. Trimming at V came to 1 base and at J to 9 bases, leaving 6 bases not matched to a gene. CDR3 nucleotide sequence: TGTGCCAGCAGCTTGAGGACAGGGTTAGGTTCACCCCTCCACTTT. This translates into CASSLRTGLGSPLHF. Full variable domain (missing parts from reference TRBV5-6 and TRBJ1-6): DAGVTQSPTHLIKTRGQQVTLRCSPKSGHDTVSWYQQALGQGPQFIFQYYEEEERQRGNFPDRFSGHQFPNYSSELNVNALLLGDSALYLCASSLRTGLGSPLHFGNGTRLTVT.

The sample holds one count of this clone. The genes are TRBV28 and TRBJ1-5; no reliable D call. Trimming took 7 bases from V and 5 from J, leaving 18 bases between them. CDR1 MDHEN and CDR2 SYDVKM come from the germline V gene. This CDR3 comprises 15 residues. Written as DNA, the CDR3 is TGTGCCAGCACCCCCGGGCCCCTGGACTATCAGCCCCAGCATTTT. As protein: CASTPGPLDYQPQHF. Full variable domain (outside the CDR3, taken from reference TRBV28 and TRBJ1-5): DVKVTQSSRYLVKRTGEKVFLECVQDMDHENMFWYRQDPGLGLRLIYFSYDVKMKEKGDIPEGYSVSREKKERFSLILESASTNQTSMYLCASTPGPLDYQPQHFGDGTRLSIL.

The chain is built from TRBV19 and TRBJ1-1; 9 bases align to TRBD1. Germline CDR1 reads LNHDA; CDR2 reads SQIVND (reference sequence). V was clipped by 6 bases and J by 0 bases; unmatched bases: 8. The CDR3 contains 16 residues. CDR3: CASRRTGGRMNTEAFF. DNA for the CDR3: TGTGCCAGTAGGAGAACAGGGGGCCGAATGAACACTGAAGCTTTCTTT.

The V gene is TRBV5-1, the J gene TRBJ2-3; TRBD1 agrees at 7 bases. The trim removed 5 bases at V and 5 bases at J, leaving 11 bases unmatched. The CDR3 consists of 15 residues. Germline-derived CDR1 and CDR2 are SGHRS and YFSETQ. CDR3 bases: TGCGCCAGCAGACGTCTGAGGTCAGGGGGAGATACGCAGTATTTT. Translating it yields CASRRLRSGGDTQYF.

Worth noting for this clone: At one end the junction does not follow the germline gene, possibly because of a read error. V and J are TRBV7-2 and TRBJ2-5; TRBD2 matches 9 bases. Germline V gene data show CDR1 as SGHTA and CDR2 as FQGNSA. The CDR3 is 16 amino acids. CDR3 residues: CASTLGSGGPRETQYF. As DNA, the CDR3 is TGTGCCAGCACCTTAGGGAGCGGGGGGCCACGAGAGACCCAGTACTTC. The full variable domain, with the rest looked up from reference TRBV7-2 and TRBJ2-5, is GAGVSQSPSNKVTEKGKDVELRCDPISGHTALYWYRQSLGQGLEFLIYFQGNSAPDKSGLPSDRFSAERTGGSVSTLTIQRTQQEDSAVYLCASTLGSGGPRETQYFGPGTRLLVL.

The chain links TRBV6-4 to TRBJ2-3; TRBD2 matches at 9 bases. Germline-derived CDR1 and CDR2 are MRHNA and SNTAGT. The CDR3 runs to 15 residues. Trimming cost V 3 bases and J 1 base; bases outside gene matches: 2. The CDR3 here is CASSEIAGGTDTQYF. For the CDR3, the DNA is TGTGCCAGCAGTGAAATAGCGGGGGGCACAGATACGCAGTATTTT.

The V gene is TRBV19, the J gene TRBJ1-5; TRBD1 is a possible D gene (5 bases). The germline V and J ends were trimmed by 6 bases and 0 bases, with 9 bases remaining between them. CDR3 length equals 14 residues. Per germline, CDR1 LNHDA and CDR2 SQIVND (reference sequence). CDR3 sequence: CASSQGLSNQPQHF. CDR3 sequence (DNA): TGTGCCAGTAGCCAGGGACTTAGCAATCAGCCCCAGCATTTT.

This chain links TRBV30 with TRBJ1-1, with TRBD1 identical over 7 bases. CDR1 is GTSNPN, CDR2 SVGIG, per germline (reference sequence). This CDR3 has 15 residues. The ends lost 0 bases at V and 5 bases at J; junction bases unmatched: 9. CDR3 in amino acids: CAWSVGAGGKTEAFF. The CDR3 DNA sequence: TGTGCCTGGAGTGTAGGAGCAGGGGGAAAGACTGAAGCTTTCTTT.

This clone was seen only once. The J gene is TRBJ2-3, the V gene TRBV7-3; 8 nucleotides align to TRBD2. The CDR3 contains 15 residues. The V gene's germline CDR1 is SGHTA and CDR2 FQGTGA. Unmatched junction bases numbered 6, after V lost 4 bases and J lost 3 bases. In DNA, the CDR3 is TGTGCCAGCAGCTCCTTAGCGGGGATTACAGATACGCAGTATTTT. This gives the protein CASSSLAGITDTQYF. The full variable domain, its missing parts supplied by reference TRBV7-3 and TRBJ2-3, is GAGVSQTPSNKVTEKGKYVELRCDPISGHTALYWYRQSLGQGPEFLIYFQGTGAADDSGLPNDRFFAVRPEGSVSTLKIQRTERGDSAVYLCASSSLAGITDTQYFGPGTRLTVL.

This chain uses TRBV7-2 with TRBJ1-6; no reliable D call. V was trimmed by 1 base and J by 14 bases, leaving 3 bases between them. CDR3 length: 10 residues. CDR1 and CDR2 (germline): SGHTA, FQGNSA. The CDR3 nucleotides read TGTGCCAGCAGCTTAGACTCCCTCCACTTT. This translates into CASSLDSLHF.

The chain combines TRBV4-2 with TRBJ2-5; tentatively, D is TRBD2 (7 bases). The CDR3 length is 16 residues. Germline CDR1 and CDR2: LGHNA and YNFKEQ. V was shortened by 3 bases and J by 8 bases, with 22 bases between the two germline ends. This CDR3 is CASSQGWRGPDETQYF. Here the CDR3 DNA reads TGTGCCAGCAGCCAGGGCTGGCGGGGGCCTGATGAAACCCAGTACTTC.

The J gene is TRBJ1-6, the V gene TRBV2; no definite D call. This CDR3 comprises 13 residues. The V and J ends lost 5 bases and 0 bases respectively, with 2 bases between them. The germline CDR1 and CDR2 sequences are SNHLY and FYNNEI. CDR3 nucleotides: TGTGCCAGCAGTCTCTCCTATAATTCACCCCTCCACTTT. Translated: CASSLSYNSPLHF.

The chain couples TRBV11-2 to TRBJ2-1; the D is unclear. Trimming removed 0 bases at V and 7 bases at J, with 4 bases between. In germline, CDR1 is SGHAT, CDR2 FQNNGV. The CDR3 length is 12 residues. CDR3 loop: CASSLDLNEQFF. The CDR3 coding sequence is TGTGCCAGCAGCTTAGATCTGAATGAGCAGTTCTTC.

This clone appeared once. This chain joins TRBV7-2 and TRBJ2-1; the match to TRBD1 covers 9 bases. Germline V lookup: CDR1 SGHTA, CDR2 FQGNSA. The CDR3 covers 14 residues. J gave up 7 bases and V 5 bases, and 6 bases lay outside the gene matches. The CDR3 loop reads CASSGDRVRNEQFF. CDR3 nucleotide sequence: TGTGCCAGCAGCGGGGACAGGGTAAGGAATGAGCAGTTCTTC.

This clone was seen a single time. The chain recombines TRBV10-3 with TRBJ2-6, with a possible D match to TRBD1 (5 bases). Germline V CDR1 and CDR2: ENHRY, SYGVKD. The CDR3 has 17 amino acids. V gave up 8 bases and J gave up 0 bases, with 17 bases separating them. DNA for the CDR3: TGTGCCATCTCCGACAGAAGTAACCTCTCTGGGGCCAACGTCCTGACTTTC. Amino acids: CAISDRSNLSGANVLTF.

The V call is TRBV5-5, the J call TRBJ1-2; TRBD1 might be the D (6 bases). With 3 bases removed from V and 4 bases from J, the gap between germline ends came to 16 bases. In germline, CDR1 is SGHKS, CDR2 YYEKEE (reference sequence). The CDR3 spans 15 residues. The CDR3 region has the DNA TGTGCCAGCAGCTCGGTCCCGCAGACAGGCTATGGCTACACCTTC. This translates into CASSSVPQTGYGYTF.

V is TRBV21-1 and J is TRBJ1-1; no check of the table's D call, TRBD1, against the DNA was made. TRBV21-1 is described as a pseudogene. CDR3 length: 19 residues. The CDR3 DNA is TGTGCCAGCAGCCTACCCTCCCCCCGGGACAGGGTTTTGGACACTGAAGCTTTCTTT. It specifies CASSLPSPRDRVLDTEAFF.

V is TRBV5-1 and J is TRBJ1-4; D possibly corresponds to TRBD1 (5 bases). Germline CDR1 is SGHRS and CDR2 is YFSETQ. The CDR3 consists of 14 residues. Trimming took off 1 base at V and 7 bases at J, with 11 bases between the two ends. The CDR3 here is CASSLLGVGEKLFF. The CDR3, as DNA: TGCGCCAGCAGCTTGTTAGGGGTTGGTGAAAAACTGTTTTTT.

The DNA of the CDR3 is TGTGCCAGCTCACCCAACCAGGGGAACACTGAAGCTTTCTTT. This sequence encodes CASSPNQGNTEAFF. The rearrangement uses TRBV18 and TRBJ1-1, with D possibly TRBD1 on 5 matching bases. This CDR3 has 14 amino acids. Germline CDR1 and CDR2: KGHSH and LQKENI. V was pared by 3 bases and J by 1 base, with 9 bases between.

This clone was detected once. This chain uses TRBV6-5 with TRBJ1-2; possible D gene TRBD1, 6 bases. The germline V and J ends were trimmed by 7 bases and 4 bases, with 13 bases remaining between them. The CDR3 totals 13 residues. Germline values: CDR1 MNHEY, CDR2 SVGAGI. DNA for the CDR3: TGTGCCAGCATACAGGGACTAGGCTATGGCTACACCTTC. Its translation is CASIQGLGYGYTF.

The chain carries TRBV2 and TRBJ1-5; 7 bases are shared with TRBD1. The CDR3 length is 15 residues. Germline V gene data show CDR1 as SNHLY and CDR2 as FYNNEI. V gave up 5 bases and J gave up 3 bases; unmatched junction bases: 7. As DNA, the CDR3 is TGTGCCAGCAGTCCCGAGACAGGGCCCAATCAGCCCCAGCATTTT. This encodes CASSPETGPNQPQHF. Full variable domain (rest looked up from reference TRBV2 and TRBJ1-5): EPEVTQTPSHQVTQMGQEVILRCVPISNHLYFYWYRQILGQKVEFLVSFYNNEISEKSEIFDDQFSVERPDGSNFTLKIRSTKLEDSAMYFCASSPETGPNQPQHFGDGTRLSIL.

The rearrangement joins TRBV4-1 to TRBJ1-2; maybe TRBD1 (6 bases). In germline, CDR1 is MGHRA, CDR2 YSYEKL. The CDR3 contains 13 residues. Trimming removed 3 bases from V and 6 bases from J, with 11 bases in between. CDR3 in amino acids: CASSHRGQDGYTF. The CDR3 DNA reads TGCGCCAGCAGCCACAGGGGTCAAGATGGCTACACCTTC.

The chain combines TRBV25-1 with TRBJ2-3; D is possibly TRBD2 (5 bases). V was cut by 6 bases and J by 6 bases, with 13 bases left in between. This CDR3 has 13 residues. The germline V gene has CDR1 MGHDK and CDR2 SYGVNS. DNA for the CDR3: TGTGCCAGCAGGCCTAGCCAAACGGATACGCAGTATTTT. This gives the protein CASRPSQTDTQYF.

The J gene is TRBJ1-6, the V gene TRBV4-2; D may be TRBD1 (6 bases). CDR1 is LGHNA and CDR2 is YNFKEQ in the germline V gene. The CDR3 runs 17 residues. V lost 4 bases and J lost 5, with 18 bases in between. CDR3 amino acids: CASSPFGETGHNSPLHF. CDR3 DNA: TGTGCCAGCAGCCCATTCGGCGAGACAGGCCATAATTCACCCCTCCACTTT.

J is TRBJ1-2 and V is TRBV7-3; D is uncertain. V was shortened by 5 bases and J by 0 bases, with 13 bases between the two germline ends. Germline V gives CDR1 SGHTA, CDR2 FQGTGA. The CDR3 sequence is 15 residues long. The CDR3 sequence is CASSASGGANYGYTF. DNA of the CDR3: TGTGCCAGCAGCGCCAGCGGCGGAGCTAACTATGGCTACACCTTC.

V is TRBV7-9 and J is TRBJ2-2; 10 bases are shared with TRBD2. This CDR3 is 16 amino acids long. Germline assignment: CDR1 SEHNR and CDR2 FQNEAQ (reference sequence). With V trimmed by 7 bases and J by 7 bases, 12 bases remained unmatched. CDR3: CASTLWLAGVVGELFF. The CDR3 bases are TGTGCCAGCACCCTGTGGCTAGCGGGGGTCGTCGGGGAGCTGTTTTTT.

V usage is TRBV19 and J usage is TRBJ1-1; possible D gene TRBD1, 6 bases. The V gene lost 3 bases and the J gene lost 6 bases, with 20 bases spanning the gap. Germline V gene data show CDR1 as LNHDA and CDR2 as SQIVND (reference sequence). The CDR3 consists of 16 residues. Here the CDR3 DNA reads TGTGCCAGTAGTATTAAGGCAGGGGCAAGAGTCGCTGAAGCTTTCTTT. Translated: CASSIKAGARVAEAFF.

The genes are TRBV18 and TRBJ1-2, with D maybe TRBD1 (5 bases). V was trimmed by 2 bases and J by 6 bases, leaving 16 bases between them. The CDR3 runs 15 residues. Germline V gives CDR1 KGHSH, CDR2 LQKENI. The CDR3 DNA sequence: TGTGCCAGCTCACCAAGATTCGGGGGAGGGGATGGCTACACCTTC. Residues: CASSPRFGGGDGYTF. Based on the CDR3 plus reference TRBV18 and TRBJ1-2, the full variable domain is NAGVMQNPRHLVRRRGQEARLRCSPMKGHSHVYWYRQLPEEGLKFMVYLQKENIIDESGMPKERFSAEFPKEGPSILRIQQVVRGDSAAYFCASSPRFGGGDGYTFGSGTRLTVV.

To note about this clone: The sample carries other DNA sequences with the same CDR3. The chain employs TRBV27 and TRBJ1-1; D is undetermined. Trimming took off 0 bases at V and 1 base at J, with 6 bases between the two ends. Germline CDR1 MNHEY, CDR2 SMNVEV (reference sequence). This CDR3 comprises 14 residues. DNA of the CDR3: TGTGCCAGCAGTTTATCTAACGGGAACACTGAAGCTTTCTTT. Translated, it gives CASSLSNGNTEAFF.

The chain couples TRBV2 to TRBJ2-7, with D tentatively TRBD1 (5 bases). This CDR3 has 12 residues. Germline assignment: CDR1 SNHLY and CDR2 FYNNEI. Trimming shortened V by 3 bases and J by 4 bases, and 7 bases separated the two germline ends. The CDR3 DNA reads as TGTGCCAGCAGTGATGCAGGGTACGAGCAGTACTTC. Translated, it gives CASSDAGYEQYF.